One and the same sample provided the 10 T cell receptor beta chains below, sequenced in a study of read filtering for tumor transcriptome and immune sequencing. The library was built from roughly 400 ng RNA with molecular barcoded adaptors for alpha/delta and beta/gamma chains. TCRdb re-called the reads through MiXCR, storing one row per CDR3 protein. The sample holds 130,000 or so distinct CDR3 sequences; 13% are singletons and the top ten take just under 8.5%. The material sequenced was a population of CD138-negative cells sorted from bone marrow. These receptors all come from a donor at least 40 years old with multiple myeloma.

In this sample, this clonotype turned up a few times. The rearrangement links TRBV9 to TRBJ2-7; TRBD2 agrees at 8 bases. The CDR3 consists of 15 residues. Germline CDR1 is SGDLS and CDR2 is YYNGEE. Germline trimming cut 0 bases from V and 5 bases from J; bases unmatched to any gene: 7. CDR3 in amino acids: CASSVGGGRSHEQYF. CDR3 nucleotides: TGTGCCAGCAGCGTAGGAGGCGGGAGGAGCCACGAGCAGTACTTC.

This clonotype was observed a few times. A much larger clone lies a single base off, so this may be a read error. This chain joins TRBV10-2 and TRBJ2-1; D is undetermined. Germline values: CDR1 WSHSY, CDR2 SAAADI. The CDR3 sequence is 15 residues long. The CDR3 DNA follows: TGCGCCAGCAGTGATTGGCTGAGCTCCTACGATGAGCAGTTCTTC. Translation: CASSDWLSSYDEQFF.

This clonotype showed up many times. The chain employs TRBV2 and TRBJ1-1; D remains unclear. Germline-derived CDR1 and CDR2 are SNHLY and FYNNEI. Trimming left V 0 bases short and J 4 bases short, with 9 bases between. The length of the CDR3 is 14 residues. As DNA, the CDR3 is TGTGCCAGCAGTGAAGCGACGATGAGCACTGAAGCTTTCTTT. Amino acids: CASSEATMSTEAFF. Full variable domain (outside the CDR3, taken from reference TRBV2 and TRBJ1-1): EPEVTQTPSHQVTQMGQEVILRCVPISNHLYFYWYRQILGQKVEFLVSFYNNEISEKSEIFDDQFSVERPDGSNFTLKIRSTKLEDSAMYFCASSEATMSTEAFFGQGTRLTVV.

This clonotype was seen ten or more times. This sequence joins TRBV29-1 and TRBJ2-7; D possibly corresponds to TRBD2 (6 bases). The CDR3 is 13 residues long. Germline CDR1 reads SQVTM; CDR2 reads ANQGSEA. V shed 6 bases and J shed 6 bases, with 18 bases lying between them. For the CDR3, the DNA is TGCAGCGTGATTGGGGACTTGTTTAGCGAGCAGTACTTC. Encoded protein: CSVIGDLFSEQYF.

CDR3 sequence (DNA): TGTGCCAGCAGCACAATTGATACGCAGTATTTT. Its protein product is CASSTIDTQYF. The V gene is TRBV12-3 or TRBV12-4, the J gene TRBJ2-3; D remains ambiguous. Trimming shortened V by 6 bases and J by 6 bases, and 7 bases separated the two germline ends. CDR3 length: 11 amino acids.

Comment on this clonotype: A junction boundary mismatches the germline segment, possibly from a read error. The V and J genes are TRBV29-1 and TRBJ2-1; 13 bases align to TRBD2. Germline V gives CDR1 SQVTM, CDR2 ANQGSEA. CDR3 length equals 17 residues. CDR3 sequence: CSVERTSGSKTGNEQFF. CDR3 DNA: TGCAGCGTTGAAAGGACTAGCGGGAGTAAGACCGGCAATGAACAGTTCTTC.

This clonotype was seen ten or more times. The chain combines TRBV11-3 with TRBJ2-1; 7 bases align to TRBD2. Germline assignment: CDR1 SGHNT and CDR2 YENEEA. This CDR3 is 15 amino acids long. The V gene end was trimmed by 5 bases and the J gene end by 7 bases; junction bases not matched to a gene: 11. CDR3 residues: CASSPLGREWNEQFF. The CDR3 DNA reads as TGTGCCAGCAGCCCCCTTGGGCGGGAGTGGAATGAGCAGTTCTTC.

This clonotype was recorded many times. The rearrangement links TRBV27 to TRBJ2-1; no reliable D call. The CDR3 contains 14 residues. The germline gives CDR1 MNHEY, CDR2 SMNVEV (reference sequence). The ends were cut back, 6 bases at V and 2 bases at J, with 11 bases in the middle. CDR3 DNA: TGTGCCAGCAGAGGAAGTGGGCCCTACAATGAGCAGTTCTTC. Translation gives CASRGSGPYNEQFF.

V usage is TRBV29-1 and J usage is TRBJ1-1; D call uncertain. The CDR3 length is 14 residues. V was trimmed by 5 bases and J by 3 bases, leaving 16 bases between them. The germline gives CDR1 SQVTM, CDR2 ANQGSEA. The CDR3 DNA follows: TGCAGCGTTACGCAGGTGACCTTGGACACTGAAGCTTTCTTT. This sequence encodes CSVTQVTLDTEAFF.

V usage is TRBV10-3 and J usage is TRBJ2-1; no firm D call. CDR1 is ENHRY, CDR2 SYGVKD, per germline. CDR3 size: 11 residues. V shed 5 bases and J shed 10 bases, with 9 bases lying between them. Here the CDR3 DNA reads TGTGCCATCAGTTACTCGGAGGAGCAGTTCTTC. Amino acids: CAISYSEEQFF.